The 27 T cell receptor beta chains below come from one sample, sequenced in a study of T cell responses to AZD1222 COVID-19 vaccine. TCRdb's table, derived via immunoSEQ multiplex PCR, lists solely in-frame clones and lacks some. The repertoire has around 71,000 clones, about 82% of them found once; the top ten carry 2.5% to 3%. Sequencing used peripheral blood, obtained on day 0 of AZD1222 vaccination. The receptors originated from an adult in good health.

The V call is TRBV30, the J call TRBJ1-2; D unresolved. CDR1 GTSNPN and CDR2 SVGIG come from the germline V gene (reference sequence). Trimming left V 1 base short and J 1 base short, with 7 bases between. The CDR3 spans 13 residues. The DNA of the CDR3 is TGTGCCTGGAGTGCACAGCGTAACTATGGCTACACCTTC. It encodes CAWSAQRNYGYTF. Looking up the rest from reference TRBV30 and TRBJ1-2 gives the full variable domain: SQTIHQWPATLVQPVGSPLSLECTVEGTSNPNLYWYRQAAGRGLQLLFYSVGIGQISSEVPQNLSASRPQDRQFILSSKKLLLSDSGFYLCAWSAQRNYGYTFGSGTRLTVV.

This clone has a single count. The chain links TRBV5-6 to TRBJ1-4; the D is unclear. The CDR3 is 13 residues long. Germline CDR1 and CDR2: SGHDT and YYEEEE. Trimming shortened V by 0 bases and J by 7 bases, and 7 bases separated the two germline ends. The CDR3 here is CASSLAGAEKLFF. The CDR3 DNA reads as TGTGCCAGCAGCTTGGCGGGTGCTGAAAAACTGTTTTTT.

V and J are TRBV3-1 (or the pseudogene TRBV3-2) and TRBJ2-7, with D perhaps given as TRBD1 or TRBD2 (6 bases each). CDR3 size: 14 residues. The germline V gene has CDR1 LGHDT and CDR2 YNNKEL (reference sequence). The V and J ends lost 8 bases and 4 bases respectively, with 18 bases between them. The CDR3, as DNA: TGTGCCAGCCCTCAGGGGAGGAGTCGATACGAGCAGTACTTC. Translating it yields CASPQGRSRYEQYF.

The V gene is TRBV27, the J gene TRBJ1-5; 8 bases match TRBD1. CDR1 MNHEY and CDR2 SMNVEV come from the germline V gene (reference sequence). V shed 2 bases and J 6 bases; nucleotides not matched to a gene: 6. This CDR3 comprises 15 residues. The CDR3, as DNA: TGTGCCAGCAGTTTAGTACAGGGGGTCGGTCAGCCCCAGCATTTT. Translated, it gives CASSLVQGVGQPQHF.

This rearrangement joins TRBV12-3 or TRBV12-4 to TRBJ1-3; unclear D gene. The ends were cut back, 10 bases at V and 3 bases at J, with 13 bases in the middle. The CDR3 runs 13 residues. In nucleotides, the CDR3 is TGTGCCACCAATCGAAGAATTGGAAACACCATATATTTT. Its protein is CATNRRIGNTIYF.

The chain is built from TRBV18 and TRBJ2-2; D is uncertain. Germline V CDR1 and CDR2: KGHSH, LQKENI. With 0 bases removed from V and 2 bases from J, the gap between germline ends came to 7 bases. This CDR3 contains 15 residues. In DNA, the CDR3 is TGTGCCAGCTCACCACCGCTGACTAACACCGGGGAGCTGTTTTTT. It encodes CASSPPLTNTGELFF.

This rearrangement joins TRBV7-2 to TRBJ1-4; 8 nucleotides line up with TRBD1. This CDR3 has 15 amino acids. After removal of 2 bases from V and 7 bases from J, the junction contained 6 bases not matched to a gene. Germline V lookup: CDR1 SGHTA, CDR2 FQGNSA. CDR3: CASSLRSGGGEKLFF. For the CDR3, the DNA is TGTGCCAGCAGCTTAAGGTCAGGGGGCGGTGAAAAACTGTTTTTT. Based on the CDR3 plus reference TRBV7-2 and TRBJ1-4, the full variable domain is GAGVSQSPSNKVTEKGKDVELRCDPISGHTALYWYRQSLGQGLEFLIYFQGNSAPDKSGLPSDRFSAERTGGSVSTLTIQRTQQEDSAVYLCASSLRSGGGEKLFFGSGTQLSVL.

The rearrangement joins TRBV2 to TRBJ2-7; D unresolved. From germline, CDR1 is SNHLY and CDR2 FYNNEI. Between the trimmed V and J ends, which lost 3 bases and 6 bases, there was a span of 6 bases. This CDR3 comprises 11 residues. The CDR3 DNA follows: TGTGCCAGCAGTGACTTCGGCGAGCAGTACTTC. Translated, it gives CASSDFGEQYF.

Only a few counts were recorded for this clone. The gene calls are TRBV5-3 and TRBJ1-3; D ambiguous. TRBV5-3 falls under the ORF class, with uncertain function. The CDR3 is 16 amino acids. With 0 bases removed from V and 0 bases from J, the gap between germline ends came to 10 bases. This CDR3 is CARSLGRVSSGNTIYF. In DNA form, the CDR3 reads TGTGCCAGAAGCTTGGGTAGGGTAAGCTCTGGAAACACCATATATTTT.

In its sample, this clone was seen a few times. The CDR3 sequence: CASSQETSQQFF. The CDR3 nucleotides are TGTGCCAGCAGCCAAGAGACTAGCCAGCAGTTCTTC. The chain recombines TRBV3-1 (or the pseudogene TRBV3-2) with TRBJ2-1, with 7 bases aligning to TRBD2. J gave up 11 bases and V 0 bases, and 1 base lay outside the gene matches. The V gene's germline CDR1 is LGHDT and CDR2 YNNKEL (reference sequence). The CDR3 consists of 12 residues.

V and J are TRBV10-2 and TRBJ2-1, with a weak D call TRBD2 (5 bases). V gave up 4 bases and J gave up 8 bases, with 18 bases separating them. The CDR3 has 15 residues. From germline, CDR1 is WSHSY and CDR2 SAAADI. The CDR3: CASSGGLAGSYEQFF. CDR3 nucleotides: TGCGCCAGCAGTGGCGGGCTAGCCGGTTCCTATGAGCAGTTCTTC.

Only one count was recorded for this clone. The chain uses TRBV4-3 and TRBJ2-1; TRBD2 matches 12 bases. The CDR3 is 16 residues long. After removal of 1 base from V and 8 bases from J, the junction contained 6 bases not matched to a gene. Germline-derived CDR1 and CDR2 are LGHNA and YSLEER. The CDR3 coding sequence is TGCGCCAGCAGCCAAGGGACTAGCGGGATCGGGGATGAGCAGTTCTTC. Residues: CASSQGTSGIGDEQFF.

The chain couples TRBV7-2 to TRBJ2-5; possible D gene TRBD2, 5 bases. The V end lost 0 bases, the J end lost 4 bases, and 9 bases lay between the germline ends. The CDR3 length is 14 residues. Germline V gene lookup returns CDR1 SGHTA and CDR2 FQGNSA. DNA for the CDR3: TGTGCCAGCAGCTTAGCTCGAGGGTCAGAGACCCAGTACTTC. It yields the protein CASSLARGSETQYF.

The J gene is TRBJ1-1, the V gene TRBV6-5; D perhaps matches TRBD1 (5 bases). This CDR3 region has 15 residues. V was clipped by 9 bases and J by 3 bases, with 20 bases between them. Per germline, CDR1 MNHEY and CDR2 SVGAGI. CDR3 region: CASGVMRDPYTEAFF. The CDR3 DNA reads as TGTGCCAGTGGGGTTATGAGGGACCCTTACACTGAAGCTTTCTTT.

The V call is TRBV11-2, the J call TRBJ2-7; TRBD2 agrees at 12 bases. The V segment lost 5 bases and the J segment 4 bases; nucleotides outside the gene matches: 6. This CDR3 has 15 amino acids. Germline V lookup: CDR1 SGHAT, CDR2 FQNNGV. CDR3 nucleotide sequence: TGTGCCAGCAGCCCGATGACTAGCGGGGGTTACGAGCAGTACTTC. Encoded protein: CASSPMTSGGYEQYF.

This clone was detected only once. A read error may produce the germline difference seen at one junction end. This chain uses TRBV7-2 with TRBJ1-2, with 11 nucleotides matching TRBD1. The CDR3 covers 15 residues. The V gene's germline CDR1 is SGHTA and CDR2 FQGNSA. DNA for the CDR3: TGTGCCAGCAGATTAGAAGGGGGACAGGGGGGTGGCTACACCTTC. Encoded protein: CASRLEGGQGGGYTF.

V is TRBV7-2 and J is TRBJ2-1, with 13 bases aligning to TRBD2. CDR3 length: 16 amino acids. V lost 7 bases to trimming and J lost 10 bases; unmatched junction nucleotides: 13. CDR1 and CDR2 from the germline V gene are SGHTA and FQGNSA. In DNA form, the CDR3 reads TGTGCCAGCATCCCTTCCGGACTAGCGGGAGTACGGGAGCAGTTCTTC. It specifies CASIPSGLAGVREQFF.

The V gene is TRBV30, the J gene TRBJ1-3, with 7 bases that match TRBD1. The CDR3 sequence is 15 residues long. Germline lookup yields CDR1 GTSNPN and CDR2 SVGIG (reference sequence). The trim removed 2 bases at V and 0 bases at J, leaving 4 bases unmatched. The CDR3 coding sequence is TGTGCCTGGAGTCGGGACAGCTTCTCTGGAAACACCATATATTTT. This sequence encodes CAWSRDSFSGNTIYF.

The chain is built from TRBV5-5 and TRBJ2-7; the match to TRBD1 covers 9 bases. The CDR3 contains 14 residues. Unmatched junction bases numbered 4, after V lost 5 bases and J lost 1 base. Germline CDR1 is SGHKS and CDR2 is YYEKEE (reference sequence). The CDR3 DNA is TGTGCCAGCAGATCGGACAGGGGATCCTACGAGCAGTACTTC. Translated: CASRSDRGSYEQYF.

The chain joins TRBV27 to TRBJ1-5, with 9 bases fitting TRBD1. After removal of 6 bases from V and 6 bases from J, the junction contained 9 bases not matched to a gene. Germline V gives CDR1 MNHEY, CDR2 SMNVEV (reference sequence). The CDR3 runs 15 residues. CDR3 sequence (DNA): TGTGCCAGCAGGGTCGGACAGGGGACAGGTCAGCCCCAGCATTTT. This encodes CASRVGQGTGQPQHF.

This chain joins TRBV16 and TRBJ1-5; D unresolved. Germline CDR1 KGHSY, CDR2 FQNENV. The CDR3 length is 13 residues. The V gene lost 0 bases and the J gene lost 6 bases, with 6 bases spanning the gap. The CDR3 loop is CASSQSGFQPQHF. The CDR3 DNA sequence: TGTGCCAGCAGCCAATCAGGTTTTCAGCCCCAGCATTTT.

V is TRBV5-6 and J is TRBJ2-7; TRBD1 might be the D (5 bases). Trimming shortened V by 0 bases and J by 5 bases, and 15 bases separated the two germline ends. Germline V CDR1 and CDR2: SGHDT, YYEEEE. The CDR3 runs to 15 residues. As DNA, the CDR3 is TGTGCCAGCAGCTTGGTTGGCAGGGAAGTCGACGAGCAGTACTTC. Encoded protein: CASSLVGREVDEQYF. The complete variable domain, with remaining parts taken from reference TRBV5-6 and TRBJ2-7, reads DAGVTQSPTHLIKTRGQQVTLRCSPKSGHDTVSWYQQALGQGPQFIFQYYEEEERQRGNFPDRFSGHQFPNYSSELNVNALLLGDSALYLCASSLVGREVDEQYFGPGTRLTVT.

The rearrangement links TRBV30 to TRBJ1-2; 9 bases are a match to TRBD1. The V segment lost 1 base and the J segment 8 bases; nucleotides outside the gene matches: 5. CDR3 size: 13 residues. Germline V lookup: CDR1 GTSNPN, CDR2 SVGIG (reference sequence). The CDR3 nucleotides read TGTGCCTGGAGTGGGACAGGGGAAGGAGGCTACACCTTC. Translated: CAWSGTGEGGYTF.

The gene calls are TRBV19 and TRBJ1-5; D may be TRBD1 (6 bases). CDR1 and CDR2 (germline): LNHDA, SQIVND (reference sequence). V was clipped by 3 bases and J by 7 bases, with 10 bases between them. This CDR3 spans 13 amino acids. The CDR3 region has the DNA TGTGCCAGTAGTATGCAGGGGCGGCAGCCCCAGCATTTT. Translated, it gives CASSMQGRQPQHF.

Here the CDR3 reads CAISEERLSAEAFF. The CDR3 nucleotides read TGTGCCATCAGTGAAGAACGACTAAGCGCTGAAGCTTTCTTT. This chain uses TRBV10-3 with TRBJ1-1; the D is unclear. V was pared by 3 bases and J by 6 bases, with 14 bases between. The CDR3 is made up of 14 amino acids. Looked up from germline, CDR1 is ENHRY and CDR2 is SYGVKD.

The rearrangement joins TRBV9 to TRBJ1-1; 10 bases agree with TRBD1. Germline trimming cut 3 bases from V and 6 bases from J; bases unmatched to any gene: 8. The CDR3 is made up of 15 amino acids. CDR1 and CDR2 (germline): SGDLS, YYNGEE. This CDR3 reads CASSAGRQGASEAFF. DNA for the CDR3: TGTGCCAGCAGCGCGGGTCGACAGGGGGCCTCTGAAGCTTTCTTT.

The rearrangement joins TRBV6-1 to TRBJ2-7; 8 nucleotides align to TRBD1. V lost 1 base to trimming and J lost 4 bases; unmatched junction nucleotides: 6. The CDR3 sequence is 15 residues long. Germline lookup yields CDR1 MNHNS and CDR2 SASEGT. The CDR3 is CASSEVGDRTYEQYF. CDR3 bases: TGTGCCAGCAGTGAAGTGGGGGACAGGACATACGAGCAGTACTTC.